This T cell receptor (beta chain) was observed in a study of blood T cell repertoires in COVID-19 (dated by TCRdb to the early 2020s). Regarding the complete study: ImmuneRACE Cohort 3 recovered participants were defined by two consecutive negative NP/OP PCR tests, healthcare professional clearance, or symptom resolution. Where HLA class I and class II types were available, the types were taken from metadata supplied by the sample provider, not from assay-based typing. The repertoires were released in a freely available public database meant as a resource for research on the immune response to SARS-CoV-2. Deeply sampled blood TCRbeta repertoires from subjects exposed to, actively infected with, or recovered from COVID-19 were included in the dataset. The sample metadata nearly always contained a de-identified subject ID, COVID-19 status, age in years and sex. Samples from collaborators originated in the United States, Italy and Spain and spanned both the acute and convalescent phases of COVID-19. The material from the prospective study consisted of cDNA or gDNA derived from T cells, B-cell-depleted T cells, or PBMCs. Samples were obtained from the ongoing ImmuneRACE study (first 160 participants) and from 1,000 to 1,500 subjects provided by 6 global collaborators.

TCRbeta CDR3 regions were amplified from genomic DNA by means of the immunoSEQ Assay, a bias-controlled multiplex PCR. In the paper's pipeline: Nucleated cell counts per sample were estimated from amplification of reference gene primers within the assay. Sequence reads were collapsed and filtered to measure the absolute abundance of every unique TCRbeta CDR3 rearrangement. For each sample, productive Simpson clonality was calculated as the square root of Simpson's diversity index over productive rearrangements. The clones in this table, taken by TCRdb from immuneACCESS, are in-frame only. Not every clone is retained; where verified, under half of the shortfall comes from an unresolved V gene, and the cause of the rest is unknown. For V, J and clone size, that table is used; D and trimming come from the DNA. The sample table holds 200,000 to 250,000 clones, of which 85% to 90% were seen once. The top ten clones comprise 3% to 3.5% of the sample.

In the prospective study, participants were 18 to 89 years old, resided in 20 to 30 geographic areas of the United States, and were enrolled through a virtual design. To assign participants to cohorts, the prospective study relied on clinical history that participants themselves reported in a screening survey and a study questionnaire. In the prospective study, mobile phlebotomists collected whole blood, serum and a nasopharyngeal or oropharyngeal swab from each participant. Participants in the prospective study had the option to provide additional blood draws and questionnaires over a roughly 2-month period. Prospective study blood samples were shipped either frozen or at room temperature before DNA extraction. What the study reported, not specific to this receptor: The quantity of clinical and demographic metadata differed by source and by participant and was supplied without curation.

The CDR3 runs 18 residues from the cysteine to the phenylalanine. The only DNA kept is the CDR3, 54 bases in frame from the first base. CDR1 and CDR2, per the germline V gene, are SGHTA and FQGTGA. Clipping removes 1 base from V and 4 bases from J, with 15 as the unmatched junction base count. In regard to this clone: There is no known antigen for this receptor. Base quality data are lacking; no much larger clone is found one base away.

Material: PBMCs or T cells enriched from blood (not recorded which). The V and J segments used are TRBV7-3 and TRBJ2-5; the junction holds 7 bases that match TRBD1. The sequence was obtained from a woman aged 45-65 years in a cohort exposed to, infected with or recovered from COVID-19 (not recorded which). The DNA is TGTGCCAGCAGCTTAAGGGGGAGCTTACAGGGGAGCGGAGAGACCCAGTACTTC. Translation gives CASSLRGSLQGSGETQYF. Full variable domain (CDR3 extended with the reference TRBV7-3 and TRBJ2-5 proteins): GAGVSQTPSNKVTEKGKYVELRCDPISGHTALYWYRQSLGQGPEFLIYFQGTGAADDSGLPNDRFFAVRPEGSVSTLKIQRTERGDSAVYLCASSLRGSLQGSGETQYFGPGTRLLVL.